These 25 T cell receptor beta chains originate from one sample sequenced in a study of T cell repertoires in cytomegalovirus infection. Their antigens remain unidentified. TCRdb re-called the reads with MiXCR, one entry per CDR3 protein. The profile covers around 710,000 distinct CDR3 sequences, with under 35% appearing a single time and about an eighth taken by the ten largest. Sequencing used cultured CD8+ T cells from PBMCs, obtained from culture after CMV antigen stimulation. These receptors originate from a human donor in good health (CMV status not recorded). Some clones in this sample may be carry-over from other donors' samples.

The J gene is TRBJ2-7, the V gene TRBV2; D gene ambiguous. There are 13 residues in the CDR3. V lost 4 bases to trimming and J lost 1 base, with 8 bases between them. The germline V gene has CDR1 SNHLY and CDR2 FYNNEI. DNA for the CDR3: TGTGCCAGCAGTGTCCCGAGATCCTACGAGCAGTACTTC. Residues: CASSVPRSYEQYF.

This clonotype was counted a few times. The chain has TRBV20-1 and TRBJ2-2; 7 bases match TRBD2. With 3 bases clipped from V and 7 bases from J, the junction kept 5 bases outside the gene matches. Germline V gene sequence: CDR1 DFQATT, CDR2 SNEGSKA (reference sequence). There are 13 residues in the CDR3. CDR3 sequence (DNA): TGCAGTGCTAGGGGGAGGGGAATCGGGGAGCTGTTTTTT. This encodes CSARGRGIGELFF.

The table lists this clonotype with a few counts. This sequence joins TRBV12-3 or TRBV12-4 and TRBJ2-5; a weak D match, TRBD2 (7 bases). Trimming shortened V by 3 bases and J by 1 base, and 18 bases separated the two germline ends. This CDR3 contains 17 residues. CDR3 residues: CASSLRGGGVIQETQYF. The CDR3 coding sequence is TGTGCCAGCAGTTTGAGGGGGGGCGGGGTAATCCAAGAGACCCAGTACTTC.

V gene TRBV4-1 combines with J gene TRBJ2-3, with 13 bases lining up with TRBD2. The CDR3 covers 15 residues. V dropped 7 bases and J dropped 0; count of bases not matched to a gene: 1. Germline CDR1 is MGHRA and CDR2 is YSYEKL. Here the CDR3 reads CASMGLAGSTDTQYF. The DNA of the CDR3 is TGCGCCAGCATGGGACTAGCGGGGAGCACAGATACGCAGTATTTT.

The CDR3 DNA reads as TGTGCCACCAGTGACGAAAGACAGGGAGGTGCTGGAAACACCATATATTTT. This gives the protein CATSDERQGGAGNTIYF. The J gene is TRBJ1-3, the V gene TRBV24-1, with TRBD1 identical over 7 bases. V lost 4 bases to trimming and J lost 2 bases; unmatched junction nucleotides: 10. In germline, CDR1 is KGHDR, CDR2 SFDVKD. The CDR3 has 17 residues.

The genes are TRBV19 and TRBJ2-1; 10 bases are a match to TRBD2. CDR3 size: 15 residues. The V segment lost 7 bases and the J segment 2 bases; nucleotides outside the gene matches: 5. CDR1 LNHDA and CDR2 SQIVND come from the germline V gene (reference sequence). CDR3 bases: TGTGCCAGTACCCCTAGCGGGGGCGCCTACAATGAGCAGTTCTTC. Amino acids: CASTPSGGAYNEQFF. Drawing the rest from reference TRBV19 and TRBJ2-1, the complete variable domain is DGGITQSPKYLFRKEGQNVTLSCEQNLNHDAMYWYRQDPGQGLRLIYYSQIVNDFQKGDIAEGYSVSREKKESFPLTVTSAQKNPTAFYLCASTPSGGAYNEQFFGPGTRLTVL.

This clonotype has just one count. The CDR3 nucleotides read TGTGCCAGCACCTCCCCCACTGAAGCTTTCTTT. This translates into CASTSPTEAFF. The rearrangement uses TRBV5-4 and TRBJ1-1; D gene ambiguous. The CDR3 is 11 residues long. Germline V gene data show CDR1 as SGHNT and CDR2 as YYREEE (reference sequence). V was cut by 6 bases and J by 4 bases, with 7 bases left in between.

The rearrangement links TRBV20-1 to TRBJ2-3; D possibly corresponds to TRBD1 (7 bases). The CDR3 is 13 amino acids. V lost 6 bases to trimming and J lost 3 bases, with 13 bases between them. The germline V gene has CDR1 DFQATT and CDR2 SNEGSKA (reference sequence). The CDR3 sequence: CSAGGGLTDTQYF. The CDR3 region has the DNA TGCAGTGCAGGAGGGGGCCTAACAGATACGCAGTATTTT.

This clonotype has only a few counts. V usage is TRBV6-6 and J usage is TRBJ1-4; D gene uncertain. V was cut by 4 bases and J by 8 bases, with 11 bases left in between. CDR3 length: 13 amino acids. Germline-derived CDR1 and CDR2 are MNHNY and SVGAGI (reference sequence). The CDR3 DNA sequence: TGTGCCAGCAGTTGGGAGCAGACCGAAAAACTGTTTTTT. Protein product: CASSWEQTEKLFF.

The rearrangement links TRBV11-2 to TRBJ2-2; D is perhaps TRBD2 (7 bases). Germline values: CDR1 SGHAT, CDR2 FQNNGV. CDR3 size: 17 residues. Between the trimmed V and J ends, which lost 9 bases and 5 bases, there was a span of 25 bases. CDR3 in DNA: TGTGCCAGTCGTCCGTGGCGGGGGCCCTTGAGAACCGGGGAGCTGTTTTTT. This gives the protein CASRPWRGPLRTGELFF.

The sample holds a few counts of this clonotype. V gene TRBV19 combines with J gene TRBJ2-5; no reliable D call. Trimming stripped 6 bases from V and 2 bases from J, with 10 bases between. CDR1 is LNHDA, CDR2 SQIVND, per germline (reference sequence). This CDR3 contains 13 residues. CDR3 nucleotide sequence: TGTGCCAGTAGAATGTGGGATCAAGAGACCCAGTACTTC. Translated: CASRMWDQETQYF. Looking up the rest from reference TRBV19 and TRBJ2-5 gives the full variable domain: DGGITQSPKYLFRKEGQNVTLSCEQNLNHDAMYWYRQDPGQGLRLIYYSQIVNDFQKGDIAEGYSVSREKKESFPLTVTSAQKNPTAFYLCASRMWDQETQYFGPGTRLLVL.

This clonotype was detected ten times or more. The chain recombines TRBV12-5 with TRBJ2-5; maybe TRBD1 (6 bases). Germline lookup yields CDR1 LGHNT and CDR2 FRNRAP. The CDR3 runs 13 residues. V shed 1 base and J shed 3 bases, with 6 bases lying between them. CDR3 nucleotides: TGTGCTAGTGGTTTGGGGACAGAAGAGACCCAGTACTTC. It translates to CASGLGTEETQYF. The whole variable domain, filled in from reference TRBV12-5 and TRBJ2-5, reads DARVTQTPRHKVTEMGQEVTMRCQPILGHNTVFWYRQTMMQGLELLAYFRNRAPLDDSGMPKDRFSAEMPDATLATLKIQPSEPRDSAVYFCASGLGTEETQYFGPGTRLLVL.

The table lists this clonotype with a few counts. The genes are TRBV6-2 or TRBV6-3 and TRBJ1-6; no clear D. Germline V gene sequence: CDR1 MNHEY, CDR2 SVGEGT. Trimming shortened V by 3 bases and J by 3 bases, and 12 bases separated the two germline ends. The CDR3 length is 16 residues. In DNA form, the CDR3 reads TGTGCCAGCAGTTATGCGGGCAGCTACTATAATTCACCCCTCCACTTT. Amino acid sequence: CASSYAGSYYNSPLHF.

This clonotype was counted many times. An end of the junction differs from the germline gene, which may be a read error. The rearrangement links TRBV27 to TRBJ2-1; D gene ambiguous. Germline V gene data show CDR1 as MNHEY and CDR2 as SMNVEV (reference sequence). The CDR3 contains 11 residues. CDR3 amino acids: CASSWGNEQFF. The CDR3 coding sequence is TGTGCCAGTAGTTGGGGCAATGAGCAGTTCTTC.

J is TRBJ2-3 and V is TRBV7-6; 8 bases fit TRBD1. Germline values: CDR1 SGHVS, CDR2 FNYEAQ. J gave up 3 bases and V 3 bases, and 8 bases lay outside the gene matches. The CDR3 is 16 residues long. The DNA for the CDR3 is TGTGCCAGCAGCTTCGGACAGGGCCTACGGACAGATACGCAGTATTTT. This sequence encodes CASSFGQGLRTDTQYF.

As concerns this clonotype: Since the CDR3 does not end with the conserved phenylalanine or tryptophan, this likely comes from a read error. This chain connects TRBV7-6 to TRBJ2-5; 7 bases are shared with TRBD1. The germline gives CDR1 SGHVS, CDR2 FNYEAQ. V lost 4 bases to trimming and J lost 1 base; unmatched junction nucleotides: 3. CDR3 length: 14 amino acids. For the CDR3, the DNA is TGTGCCAGCAGCTCGGACAGGTCCCAAGAGACCCAGTACTAC. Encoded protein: CASSSDRSQETQYY.

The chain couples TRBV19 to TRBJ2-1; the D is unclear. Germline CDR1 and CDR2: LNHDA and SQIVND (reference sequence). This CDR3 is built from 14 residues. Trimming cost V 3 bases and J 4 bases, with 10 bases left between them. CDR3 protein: CASSIDNGYNEQFF. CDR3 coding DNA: TGTGCCAGTAGTATTGACAACGGTTACAATGAGCAGTTCTTC.

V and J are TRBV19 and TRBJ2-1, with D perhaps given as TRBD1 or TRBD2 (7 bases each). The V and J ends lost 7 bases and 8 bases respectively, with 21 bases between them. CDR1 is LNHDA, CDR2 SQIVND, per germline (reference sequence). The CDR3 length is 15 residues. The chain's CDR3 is CASTPREGASDEQFF. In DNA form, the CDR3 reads TGTGCCAGTACCCCAAGGGAGGGGGCGTCGGATGAGCAGTTCTTC.

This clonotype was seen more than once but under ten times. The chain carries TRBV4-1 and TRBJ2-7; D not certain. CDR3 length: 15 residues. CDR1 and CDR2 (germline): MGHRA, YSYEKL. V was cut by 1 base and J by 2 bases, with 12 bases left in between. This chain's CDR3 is CASSQGPRQTYEQYF. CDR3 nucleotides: TGCGCCAGCAGCCAAGGCCCGAGACAAACCTACGAGCAGTACTTC.

Written as DNA, the CDR3 is TGTGCCAGCAGCCAAGAGCAGGGGGACAAGCGCTATGGCTACACCTTC. This gives the protein CASSQEQGDKRYGYTF. This chain uses TRBV4-2 with TRBJ1-2, with TRBD1 matching 7 bases. The CDR3 extends over 16 amino acids. CDR1 is LGHNA and CDR2 is YNFKEQ in the germline V gene. Trimming cost V 0 bases and J 4 bases; bases outside gene matches: 8.

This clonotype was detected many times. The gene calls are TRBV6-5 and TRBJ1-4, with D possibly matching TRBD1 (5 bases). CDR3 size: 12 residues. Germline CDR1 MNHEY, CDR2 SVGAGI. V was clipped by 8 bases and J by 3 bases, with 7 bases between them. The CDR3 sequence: CASRGSNEKLFF. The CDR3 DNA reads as TGTGCCAGCCGGGGGTCTAATGAAAAACTGTTTTTT.

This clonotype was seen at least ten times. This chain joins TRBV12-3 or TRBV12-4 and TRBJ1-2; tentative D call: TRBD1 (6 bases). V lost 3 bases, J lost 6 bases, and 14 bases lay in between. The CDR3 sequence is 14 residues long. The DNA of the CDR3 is TGTGCCAGCAGTTTGGGTGACAGGAGCCATGGCTACACCTTC. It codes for CASSLGDRSHGYTF.

This chain's CDR3 is CASSEKGASGYTF. CDR3 coding DNA: TGTGCCAGCAGTGAAAAGGGGGCGAGTGGCTACACCTTC. The rearrangement links TRBV2 to TRBJ1-2; 7 bases align to TRBD1. Germline V gives CDR1 SNHLY, CDR2 FYNNEI. Trimming took 2 bases from V and 7 from J; bases not matched to a gene: 4. The CDR3 is 13 amino acids. The variable domain in full, completed from reference TRBV2 and TRBJ1-2, reads EPEVTQTPSHQVTQMGQEVILRCVPISNHLYFYWYRQILGQKVEFLVSFYNNEISEKSEIFDDQFSVERPDGSNFTLKIRSTKLEDSAMYFCASSEKGASGYTFGSGTRLTVV.

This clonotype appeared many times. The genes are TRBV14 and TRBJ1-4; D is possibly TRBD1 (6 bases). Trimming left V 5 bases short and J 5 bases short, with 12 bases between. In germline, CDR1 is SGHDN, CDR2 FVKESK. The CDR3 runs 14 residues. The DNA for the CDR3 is TGTGCCAGCAGCAGACAGGAAAGCAATGAAAAACTGTTTTTT. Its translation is CASSRQESNEKLFF.

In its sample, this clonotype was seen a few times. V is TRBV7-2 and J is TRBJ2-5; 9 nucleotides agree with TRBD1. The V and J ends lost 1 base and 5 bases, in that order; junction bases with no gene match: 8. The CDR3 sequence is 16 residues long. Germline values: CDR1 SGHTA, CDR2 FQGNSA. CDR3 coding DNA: TGTGCCAGCAGCTTAGGTGCACAGGGGGCATACGAGACCCAGTACTTC. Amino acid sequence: CASSLGAQGAYETQYF.